This T cell receptor beta chain is drawn from a study of cytomegalovirus exposure and HLA in healthy donors. Study-level findings and limits: For most TCR sequences rarity was the rule, although some public TCRs occurred in many donors. One later analysis, an examination of the 90 to 150 validation repertoires, found that first-cohort TCR clusters tended to co-occur in them. Reports indicated that the classifier achieved high specificity and sensitivity in diagnosing cytomegalovirus status.

The approximately 130-subject validation cohort, separate from the roughly 700-subject first cohort, included the donors. Worth noting for this clone: Antigen unknown.

V shed 7 bases and J shed 8 bases, with 14 bases lying between them. Germline CDR1 is SQVTM and CDR2 is ANQGSEA. The CDR3 loop spans 11 amino acids. Produced via immunoSEQ multiplex PCR; TCRdb's table is partial and in-frame only. The data contain approximately 65,000 clones, approximately 94% of them singletons. Source material: PBMCs. The clonotype comes from a woman aged 18-30 years in good health and CMV-seronegative. The rearrangement uses TRBV29-1 and TRBJ1-2; TRBD1 is a possible D gene (6 bases). The CDR3 reads CSGDGGQGYTF. CDR3 nucleotide sequence: TGCAGCGGTGACGGGGGGCAGGGCTACACCTTC.